These 4 T cell receptor beta chains came from one sample sequenced in a study of T-cell reconstitution after alpha-beta-depleted transplantation in children. Construction of the TCRbeta library involved unique molecular identifiers. TCRdb used MiXCR to reprocess the PCR reads, holding one entry per CDR3 protein. The sample yields about 200,000 distinct CDR3 sequences, 6.6% seen once. This material consisted of PBMCs, taken before TCRalphabeta/CD19-depleted stem cell transplant. These receptor sequences come from a boy aged 2-15 years with acute lymphoblastic leukemia, due to receive a stem cell transplant.

This clonotype turned up a few times. This chain joins TRBV9 and TRBJ2-7; TRBD2 agrees at 9 bases. CDR1 and CDR2 from the germline V gene are SGDLS and YYNGEE. The CDR3 sequence is 14 residues long. V lost 0 bases and J lost 6; bases outside the gene matches: 4. The CDR3 loop is CASSVGRGGGEQYF. The DNA of the CDR3 is TGTGCCAGCAGCGTAGGGCGGGGGGGAGGCGAGCAGTACTTC.

This clonotype was seen more than once but under ten times. This chain links TRBV5-1 with TRBJ2-3, with 10 bases matching TRBD2. The J segment lost 0 bases and the V segment lost 3 bases, leaving 19 bases of the junction unmatched. The CDR3 is 21 amino acids. Germline V gene data show CDR1 as SGHRS and CDR2 as YFSETQ. CDR3 nucleotides: TGCGCCAGCAGCTCCAGTACTCCTAGCGGGGGCCTAAAGGCGAGCACAGATACGCAGTATTTT. It specifies CASSSSTPSGGLKASTDTQYF.

This clonotype was seen more than once but under ten times. V usage is TRBV10-2 and J usage is TRBJ2-7, with 7 positions matching TRBD2. Germline CDR1 WSHSY, CDR2 SAAADI. V dropped 5 bases and J dropped 0; count of bases not matched to a gene: 4. The CDR3 sequence is 14 residues long. This CDR3 reads CASSTERGSYEQYF. The CDR3 region has the DNA TGCGCCAGCAGTACCGAGCGGGGCTCCTACGAGCAGTACTTC.

This clonotype has only a few counts. V is TRBV20-1 and J is TRBJ1-5, with D hard to call. Germline values: CDR1 DFQATT, CDR2 SNEGSKA (reference sequence). V was cut by 6 bases and J by 5 bases, with 14 bases left in between. The CDR3 length is 13 residues. The DNA for the CDR3 is TGCAGTGCCGAATCACTAGGGCATCAGCCCCAGCATTTT. Translating gives CSAESLGHQPQHF.